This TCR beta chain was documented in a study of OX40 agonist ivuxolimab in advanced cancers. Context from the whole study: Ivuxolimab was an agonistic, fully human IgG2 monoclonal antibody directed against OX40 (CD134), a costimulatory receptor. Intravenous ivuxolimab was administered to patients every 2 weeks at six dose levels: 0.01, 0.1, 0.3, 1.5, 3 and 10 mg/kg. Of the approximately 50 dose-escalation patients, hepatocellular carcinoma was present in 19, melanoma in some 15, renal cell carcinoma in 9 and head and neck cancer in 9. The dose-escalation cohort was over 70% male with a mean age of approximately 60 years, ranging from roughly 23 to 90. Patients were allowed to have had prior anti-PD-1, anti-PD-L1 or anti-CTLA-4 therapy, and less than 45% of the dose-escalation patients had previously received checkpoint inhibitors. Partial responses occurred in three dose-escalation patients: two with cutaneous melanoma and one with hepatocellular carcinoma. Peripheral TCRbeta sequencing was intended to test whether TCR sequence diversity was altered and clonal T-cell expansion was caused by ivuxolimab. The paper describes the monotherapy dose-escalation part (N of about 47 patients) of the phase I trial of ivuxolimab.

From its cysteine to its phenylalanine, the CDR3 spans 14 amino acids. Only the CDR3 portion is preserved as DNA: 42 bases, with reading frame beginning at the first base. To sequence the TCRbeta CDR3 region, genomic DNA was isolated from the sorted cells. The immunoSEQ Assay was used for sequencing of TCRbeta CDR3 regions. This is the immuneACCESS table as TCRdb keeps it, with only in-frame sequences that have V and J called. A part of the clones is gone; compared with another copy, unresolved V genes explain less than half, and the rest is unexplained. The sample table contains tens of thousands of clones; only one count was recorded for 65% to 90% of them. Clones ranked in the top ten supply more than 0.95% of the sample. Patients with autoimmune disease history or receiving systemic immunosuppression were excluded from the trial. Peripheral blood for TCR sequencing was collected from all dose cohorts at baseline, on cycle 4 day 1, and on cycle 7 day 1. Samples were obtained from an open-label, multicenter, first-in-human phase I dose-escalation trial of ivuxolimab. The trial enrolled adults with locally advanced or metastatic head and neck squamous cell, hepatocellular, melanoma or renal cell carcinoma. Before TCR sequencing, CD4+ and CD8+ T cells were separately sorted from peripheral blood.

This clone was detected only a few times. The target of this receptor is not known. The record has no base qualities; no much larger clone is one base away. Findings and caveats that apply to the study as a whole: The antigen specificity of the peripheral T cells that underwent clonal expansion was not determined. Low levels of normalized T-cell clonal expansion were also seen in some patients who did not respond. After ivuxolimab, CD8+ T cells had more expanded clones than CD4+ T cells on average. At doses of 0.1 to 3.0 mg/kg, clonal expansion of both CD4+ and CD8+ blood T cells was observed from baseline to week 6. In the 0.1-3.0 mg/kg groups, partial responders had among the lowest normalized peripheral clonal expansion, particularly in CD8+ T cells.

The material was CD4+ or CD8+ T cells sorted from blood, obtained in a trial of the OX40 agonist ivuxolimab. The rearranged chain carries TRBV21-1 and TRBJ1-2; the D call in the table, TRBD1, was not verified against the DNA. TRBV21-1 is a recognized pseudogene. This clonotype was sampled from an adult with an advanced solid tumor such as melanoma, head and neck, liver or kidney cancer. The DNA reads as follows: TGTGCCAGCAGCAAAGAACACGAGACAAATGGCTACACCTTC. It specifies CASSKEHETNGYTF.